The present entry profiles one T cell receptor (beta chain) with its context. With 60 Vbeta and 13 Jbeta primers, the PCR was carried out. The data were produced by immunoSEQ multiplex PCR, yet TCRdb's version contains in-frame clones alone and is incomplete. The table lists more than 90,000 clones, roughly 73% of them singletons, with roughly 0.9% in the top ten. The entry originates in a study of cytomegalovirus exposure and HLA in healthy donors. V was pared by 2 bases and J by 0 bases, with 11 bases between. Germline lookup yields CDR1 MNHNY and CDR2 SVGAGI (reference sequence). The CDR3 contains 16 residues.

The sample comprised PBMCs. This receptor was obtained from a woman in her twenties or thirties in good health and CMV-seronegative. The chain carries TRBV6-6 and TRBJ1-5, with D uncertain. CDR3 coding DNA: TGTGCCAGCAGTTACGGTTTCGAGAATAGCAATCAGCCCCAGCATTTT. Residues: CASSYGFENSNQPQHF.